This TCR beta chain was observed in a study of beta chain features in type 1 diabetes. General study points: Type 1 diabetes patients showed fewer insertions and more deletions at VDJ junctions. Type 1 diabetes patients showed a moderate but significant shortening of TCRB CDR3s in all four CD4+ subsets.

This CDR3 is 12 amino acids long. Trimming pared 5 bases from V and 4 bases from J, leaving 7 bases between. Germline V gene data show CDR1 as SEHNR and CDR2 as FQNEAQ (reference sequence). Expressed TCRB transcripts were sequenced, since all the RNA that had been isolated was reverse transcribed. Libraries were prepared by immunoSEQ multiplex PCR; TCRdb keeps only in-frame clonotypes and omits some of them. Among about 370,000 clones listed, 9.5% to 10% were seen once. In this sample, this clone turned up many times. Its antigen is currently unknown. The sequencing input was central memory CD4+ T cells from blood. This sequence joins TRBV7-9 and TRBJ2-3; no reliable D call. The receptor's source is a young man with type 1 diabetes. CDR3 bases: TGTGCCAGCAGCCCTGACCCAGATACGCAGTATTTT. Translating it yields CASSPDPDTQYF.